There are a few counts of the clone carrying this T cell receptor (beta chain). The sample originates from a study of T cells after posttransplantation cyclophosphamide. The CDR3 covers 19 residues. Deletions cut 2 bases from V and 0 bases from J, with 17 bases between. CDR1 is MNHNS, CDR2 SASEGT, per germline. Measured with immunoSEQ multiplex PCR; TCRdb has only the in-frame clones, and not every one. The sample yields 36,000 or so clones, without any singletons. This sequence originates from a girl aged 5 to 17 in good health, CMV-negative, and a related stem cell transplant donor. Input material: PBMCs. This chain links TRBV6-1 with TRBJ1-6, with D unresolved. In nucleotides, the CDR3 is TGTGCCAGCAGTGAATTCGGCAGCCTAAGGAGCTCCTATAATTCACCCCTCCACTTT. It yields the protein CASSEFGSLRSSYNSPLHF.